The 25 T cell receptor beta chains in this list originate from one sample, sequenced in a study of CD8+ T cells in alopecia areata. Treatment meaning: oral pan-JAK inhibitor, 5-10 mg twice daily. Reverse transcription of extracted RNA yielded cDNA, which provided the sequencing template. Assay: immunoSEQ multiplex PCR; the TCRdb copy retains only in-frame clones and omits some. This sample carries approximately 210,000 clones, more than 55% of them seen once, and the ten largest clones take approximately 3.4%. This sample comprised CD4+ T cells sorted from blood, obtained at week 4, from a patient treated with tofacitinib. The receptors were gathered from a human donor with alopecia areata.

This clone has just a few counts. This chain joins TRBV5-1 and TRBJ2-3, with 12 bases identical to TRBD1. Trimming took 5 bases from V and 4 from J; bases not matched to a gene: 2. There are 14 residues in the CDR3. CDR1 is SGHRS and CDR2 is YFSETQ in the germline V gene. The CDR3 coding sequence is TGCGCCAGCAGGGGGACAGGGGGCGCAGATACGCAGTATTTT. This gives the protein CASRGTGGADTQYF.

This rearrangement joins TRBV2 to TRBJ2-3; 9 nucleotides match TRBD1. Germline V gene lookup returns CDR1 SNHLY and CDR2 FYNNEI. V shed 6 bases and J 5 bases; nucleotides not matched to a gene: 3. There are 13 residues in the CDR3. The CDR3: CASRRQGVDTQYF. The CDR3 bases are TGTGCCAGCAGAAGACAGGGGGTAGATACGCAGTATTTT.

This clone was counted a few times. The V gene is TRBV19, the J gene TRBJ2-5; D not certain. The J call is in doubt because the DNA end fits TRBJ2-7 better. The CDR3 loop spans 13 amino acids. Germline values: CDR1 LNHDA, CDR2 SQIVND (reference sequence). This CDR3 is CASSGVNSYEQYF. The CDR3, as DNA: TGTGCCAGTAGTGGGGTGAACTCCTACGAGCAGTACTTC.

This clone was found a few times. The chain couples TRBV30 to TRBJ1-2; no definite D call. Germline loops: CDR1 GTSNPN, CDR2 SVGIG (reference sequence). The CDR3 spans 14 residues. Between the trimmed V and J ends, which lost 0 bases and 4 bases, there was a span of 12 bases. CDR3: CAWSVARVGYGYTF. The CDR3, as DNA: TGTGCCTGGAGTGTAGCCCGGGTAGGCTATGGCTACACCTTC.

The genes are TRBV7-2 and TRBJ1-6, with a weak D call TRBD1 (5 bases). The ends were cut back, 1 base at V and 6 bases at J, with 13 bases in the middle. CDR1 and CDR2 from the germline V gene are SGHTA and FQGNSA. The CDR3 spans 16 residues. CDR3: CASSLVGVRPNSPLHF. The CDR3, as DNA: TGTGCCAGCAGCTTAGTAGGGGTCAGACCTAATTCACCCCTCCACTTT.

The chain recombines TRBV29-1 with TRBJ1-5; D possibly corresponds to TRBD1 (6 bases). Per the germline V gene, CDR1 is SQVTM and CDR2 is ANQGSEA. The V gene lost 4 bases and the J gene lost 5 bases, with 9 bases spanning the gap. The CDR3 has 12 residues. The CDR3 loop reads CSVGQDYQPQHF. DNA of the CDR3: TGCAGCGTTGGACAGGACTATCAGCCCCAGCATTTT. Using reference TRBV29-1 and TRBJ1-5 for the parts outside the CDR3, the full variable domain is SAVISQKPSRDICQRGTSLTIQCQVDSQVTMMFWYRQQPGQSLTLIATANQGSEATYESGFVIDKFPISRPNLTFSTLTVSNMSPEDSSIYLCSVGQDYQPQHFGDGTRLSIL.

This chain links TRBV29-1 with TRBJ2-5; the D is unclear. This CDR3 has 13 amino acids. With 4 bases removed from V and 2 bases from J, the gap between germline ends came to 11 bases. Germline CDR1 is SQVTM and CDR2 is ANQGSEA. This CDR3 reads CSVGRTAQETQYF. The CDR3 DNA reads TGCAGCGTTGGGCGGACGGCACAAGAGACCCAGTACTTC.

This clone came up once. The rearrangement links TRBV30 to TRBJ2-3; the match to TRBD2 covers 7 bases. The J segment lost 2 bases and the V segment lost 2 bases, leaving 4 bases of the junction unmatched. This CDR3 is 14 amino acids long. Germline lookup yields CDR1 GTSNPN and CDR2 SVGIG (reference sequence). The CDR3 reads CAWSNSGSTDTQYF. The CDR3 region has the DNA TGTGCCTGGAGTAATAGCGGGTCCACAGATACGCAGTATTTT.

There are a few counts of this clone. V usage is TRBV29-1 and J usage is TRBJ1-1; 7 nucleotides line up with TRBD1. CDR1 is SQVTM and CDR2 is ANQGSEA in the germline V gene. The CDR3 runs 12 residues. Trimming at V came to 3 bases and at J to 11 bases, leaving 9 bases not matched to a gene. As DNA, the CDR3 is TGCAGCGTTGAGAGTGGGGACAGAGAGGCTTTCTTT. Its protein product is CSVESGDREAFF.

The V and J genes are TRBV7-9 and TRBJ2-1, with 7 bases that match TRBD2. V shed 10 bases and J 0 bases; nucleotides not matched to a gene: 12. This CDR3 contains 16 residues. Germline V lookup: CDR1 SEHNR, CDR2 FQNEAQ (reference sequence). As DNA, the CDR3 is TGTGCCACCAGTACGGGGGGAGGGTTCTCCTACAATGAGCAGTTCTTC. Translating gives CATSTGGGFSYNEQFF.

For this clone: A junction boundary mismatches the germline segment, possibly from a read error. The chain has TRBV2 and TRBJ2-5, with D possibly TRBD1 on 5 matching bases. CDR1 is SNHLY and CDR2 is FYNNEI in the germline V gene. The CDR3 totals 13 residues. This chain's CDR3 is CASSEISRASFDF. The CDR3 coding sequence is TGTGCCAGCAGTGAAATTAGCAGGGCGTCCTTTGACTTC.

This clone was found a few times. This chain connects TRBV10-3 to TRBJ2-7, with a possible D match to TRBD2 (6 bases). CDR1 and CDR2 from the germline V gene are ENHRY and SYGVKD. This CDR3 has 13 residues. Between the trimmed V and J ends, which lost 8 bases and 4 bases, there was a span of 15 bases. The CDR3 nucleotides read TGTGCCATCGCGGGGCCGAATGGGTACGAGCAGTACTTC. Translation gives CAIAGPNGYEQYF.

The chain is built from TRBV7-2 and TRBJ1-1; a weak D match, TRBD1 (6 bases). Trimming stripped 6 bases from V and 1 base from J, with 15 bases between. This CDR3 is 15 amino acids long. Germline V gene sequence: CDR1 SGHTA, CDR2 FQGNSA. CDR3 residues: CASRKTRGQNTEAFF. CDR3 DNA sequence: TGTGCCAGCAGAAAGACGAGGGGACAGAACACTGAAGCTTTCTTT.

V and J are TRBV7-2 and TRBJ2-3, with D unresolved. Trimming pared 2 bases from V and 1 base from J, leaving 13 bases between. The CDR3 covers 16 residues. The V gene's germline CDR1 is SGHTA and CDR2 FQGNSA. CDR3 in amino acids: CASSLYAPPGTDTQYF. The CDR3 nucleotides read TGTGCCAGCAGCTTATACGCGCCGCCGGGCACAGATACGCAGTATTTT.

The DNA of the CDR3 is TGCAGCGTGCGAATAGCGGGGGGGCCTCGAGAGACCCAGTACTTC. Translation: CSVRIAGGPRETQYF. The chain employs TRBV29-1 and TRBJ2-5; 11 nucleotides line up with TRBD2. Germline assignment: CDR1 SQVTM and CDR2 ANQGSEA. J gave up 4 bases and V 6 bases, and 10 bases lay outside the gene matches. The CDR3 is 15 amino acids.

Of note for this clone: Additional DNA sequences in this sample encode the identical CDR3. The V call is TRBV15, the J call TRBJ1-5, with no clear D. Germline CDR1 LNHNV, CDR2 YYDKDF (reference sequence). Trimming removed 0 bases at V and 2 bases at J, with 5 bases between. The CDR3 extends over 14 amino acids. In nucleotides, the CDR3 is TGTGCCACCAGCAGAGATTCAGGCAATCAGCCCCAGCATTTT. This encodes CATSRDSGNQPQHF.

The CDR3 sequence: CAWSVGARRNQPQHF. The CDR3 DNA reads as TGTGCCTGGAGTGTGGGGGCGCGTCGTAATCAGCCCCAGCATTTT. The chain carries TRBV30 and TRBJ1-5; D might be TRBD1 (6 bases). The V and J ends lost 0 bases and 4 bases respectively, with 13 bases between them. Per germline, CDR1 GTSNPN and CDR2 SVGIG (reference sequence). The CDR3 spans 15 residues.

This clone has a handful of counts. The gene calls are TRBV2 and TRBJ1-4, with a tentative D call TRBD1 (6 bases). In germline, CDR1 is SNHLY, CDR2 FYNNEI. This CDR3 is 13 amino acids long. Trimming shortened V by 8 bases and J by 4 bases, and 11 bases separated the two germline ends. In nucleotides, the CDR3 is TGTGCCAGCGCCACAGGGCTTAATGAAAAACTGTTTTTT. It specifies CASATGLNEKLFF.

The V gene is TRBV6-5, the J gene TRBJ2-7; 8 nucleotides align to TRBD1. The junction had 8 bases not matched to a gene; V was cut back by 2 bases and J by 2 bases. The CDR3 runs 16 residues. The V gene's germline CDR1 is MNHEY and CDR2 SVGAGI. The CDR3 coding sequence is TGTGCCAGCAGTTACGAACCCGGGACAGGTCCCTACGAGCAGTACTTC. It specifies CASSYEPGTGPYEQYF.

The rearrangement uses TRBV4-1 and TRBJ2-1, with D possibly TRBD2 on 6 matching bases. There are 14 residues in the CDR3. Germline CDR1 MGHRA, CDR2 YSYEKL. Trimming took off 4 bases at V and 9 bases at J, with 16 bases between the two ends. CDR3 sequence: CASSREAGVREQFF. As DNA, the CDR3 is TGCGCCAGCAGCCGAGAAGCGGGTGTTCGTGAGCAGTTCTTC.

The V call is TRBV6-6, the J call TRBJ1-1; TRBD1 agrees at 7 bases. With 2 bases clipped from V and 1 base from J, the junction kept 7 bases outside the gene matches. The CDR3 consists of 16 residues. The germline V gene has CDR1 MNHNY and CDR2 SVGAGI (reference sequence). The CDR3: CASSYPRGSENTEAFF. DNA for the CDR3: TGTGCCAGCAGTTACCCCAGGGGGAGTGAGAACACTGAAGCTTTCTTT.

The chain recombines TRBV30 with TRBJ1-2, with D tentatively TRBD1 (6 bases). Trimming shortened V by 5 bases and J by 6 bases, and 16 bases separated the two germline ends. Germline V CDR1 and CDR2: GTSNPN, SVGIG (reference sequence). There are 13 residues in the CDR3. CDR3 residues: CAWSGDWEDGYTF. The CDR3 DNA is TGTGCCTGGTCAGGGGATTGGGAGGATGGCTACACCTTC. Filled out from reference TRBV30 and TRBJ1-2, the complete variable domain reads SQTIHQWPATLVQPVGSPLSLECTVEGTSNPNLYWYRQAAGRGLQLLFYSVGIGQISSEVPQNLSASRPQDRQFILSSKKLLLSDSGFYLCAWSGDWEDGYTFGSGTRLTVV.

This sequence joins TRBV2 and TRBJ1-6; TRBD1 agrees at 7 bases. Per germline, CDR1 SNHLY and CDR2 FYNNEI. V lost 7 bases, J lost 7 bases, and 7 bases stayed unmatched. The CDR3 totals 14 residues. The CDR3: CASTTRQGNSPLHF. The CDR3 DNA sequence: TGTGCCAGCACTACCAGACAGGGAAATTCACCCCTCCACTTT.

This clone has a handful of counts. The chain recombines TRBV14 with TRBJ1-1; maybe TRBD1 (6 bases). The V end was cut by 5 bases, the J end by 5 bases, with 15 bases between. CDR3 length equals 14 residues. CDR1 and CDR2 (germline): SGHDN, FVKESK. CDR3 region: CASSISGQRTEAFF. CDR3 DNA: TGTGCCAGCAGCATATCAGGACAGCGGACTGAAGCTTTCTTT.

This clone has a single count. V gene TRBV29-1 combines with J gene TRBJ1-5, with a weak D call TRBD1 (5 bases). Trimming stripped 4 bases from V and 1 base from J, with 14 bases between. The CDR3 has 15 amino acids. CDR1 SQVTM and CDR2 ANQGSEA come from the germline V gene. The CDR3 loop is CSVVEGIGSNQPQHF. DNA of the CDR3: TGCAGCGTTGTAGAGGGGATTGGGAGCAATCAGCCCCAGCATTTT.